The 18 T cell receptor beta chains listed next were all sequenced from one sample in a study of regulatory T cells in long-lasting Graves disease. Assembly of TCR beta libraries relied on iRepertoire HTBI primers together with Arm-PCR of CDR3 regions. From the multiplex PCR reads, TCRdb called clonotypes with MiXCR, one entry per CDR3 protein. The table shows roughly 410,000 distinct CDR3 sequences, with 15% occurring only once. The time point here: newly diagnosed GD, antithyroid drugs for less than 3 months. With RNA extracted from PBMCs as input, the TCR library was made. This same sample was also taken into another study, of T cells in Graves' hyperthyroidism and ophthalmopathy.

The sequencing used peripheral blood mononuclear cells (PBMCs), collected at new diagnosis, from a patient treated with antithyroid drugs. The receptors originated from a woman in her 40s with Graves disease.

In its sample, this clonotype was seen many times. The chain employs TRBV2 and TRBJ2-2; D is unclear. The V gene's germline CDR1 is SNHLY and CDR2 FYNNEI. This CDR3 comprises 15 residues. Trimming removed 3 bases at V and 0 bases at J, with 8 bases between. CDR3 nucleotides: TGTGCCAGCAGTGACAGGACCTCGAACACCGGGGAGCTGTTTTTT. Residues: CASSDRTSNTGELFF.

This clonotype showed up many times. This chain uses TRBV28 with TRBJ1-2; D possibly corresponds to TRBD1 (6 bases). Between the trimmed V and J ends, which lost 3 bases and 2 bases, there was a span of 13 bases. Germline-derived CDR1 and CDR2 are MDHEN and SYDVKM. CDR3 length equals 15 residues. The CDR3 here is CASSFSVGQNYGYTF. The CDR3, as DNA: TGTGCCAGCAGTTTCTCCGTGGGACAAAACTATGGCTACACCTTC.

The sample holds many counts of this clonotype. This chain uses TRBV3-1 with TRBJ1-4; D is undetermined. The CDR3 runs to 14 residues. The germline V and J ends were trimmed by 4 bases and 10 bases, with 16 bases remaining between them. CDR1 and CDR2 from the germline V gene are LGHDT and YNNKEL (reference sequence). In nucleotides, the CDR3 is TGTGCCAGCAGCCTGACGGCGGACCCGGGAAAACTGTTTTTT. This translates into CASSLTADPGKLFF.

This clonotype occurred many times. The V and J genes are TRBV5-1 and TRBJ2-2, with 8 nucleotides matching TRBD2. Germline V gene sequence: CDR1 SGHRS, CDR2 YFSETQ. V trimming: 0 bases; J trimming: 4 bases; junction bases outside the gene matches: 8. The CDR3 is made up of 17 amino acids. CDR3 DNA sequence: TGCGCCAGCAGCTTGGCTTTTAGTAGCGGGATCACCGGGGAGCTGTTTTTT. Amino acid sequence: CASSLAFSSGITGELFF.

In this sample, this clonotype turned up a few times. This chain joins TRBV5-4 and TRBJ1-1; 7 bases are a match to TRBD1. The J segment lost 0 bases and the V segment lost 5 bases, leaving 10 bases of the junction unmatched. The CDR3 runs 16 residues. From germline, CDR1 is SGHNT and CDR2 YYREEE (reference sequence). CDR3 sequence reads: CASSRGQRPMNTEAFF. CDR3 bases: TGTGCCAGCAGTCGGGGACAGCGCCCCATGAACACTGAAGCTTTCTTT.

Concerning this clonotype: A much larger clone differs from this one at a single base, so this may be a read error. The chain recombines TRBV9 with TRBJ2-7, with 8 bases lining up with TRBD2. V trimming: 0 bases; J trimming: 2 bases; junction bases outside the gene matches: 4. CDR3 size: 15 residues. Germline V CDR1 and CDR2: SGDLS, YYNGEE. The CDR3 reads CASSVGLARTYEQYF. The CDR3 nucleotides read TGTGCCAGCAGCGTAGGACTAGCGAGAACCTACGAGCAGTACTTC.

The chain links TRBV20-1 to TRBJ1-5, with D hard to call. The CDR3 extends over 16 amino acids. V was trimmed by 0 bases and J by 2 bases, leaving 14 bases between them. The germline V gene encodes CDR1 DFQATT and CDR2 SNEGSKA (reference sequence). CDR3 region: CSAREGPQVGNQPQHF. For the CDR3, the DNA is TGCAGTGCTAGAGAGGGTCCCCAGGTTGGCAATCAGCCCCAGCATTTT.

This clonotype was detected ten times or more. The chain is built from TRBV11-3 and TRBJ2-1, with 11 bases fitting TRBD2. Trimming cost V 6 bases and J 11 bases; bases outside gene matches: 9. The CDR3 extends over 14 amino acids. CDR1 is SGHNT and CDR2 is YENEEA in the germline V gene. For the CDR3, the DNA is TGTGCCAGCAGTTCCGGGACTAGCGGTATTCAGCAGTTCTTC. It specifies CASSSGTSGIQQFF.

In this sample, this clonotype turned up many times. This chain links TRBV11-2 with TRBJ2-5; D is unclear. The CDR3 loop spans 12 amino acids. V gave up 0 bases and J gave up 7 bases, with 6 bases separating them. Germline values: CDR1 SGHAT, CDR2 FQNNGV. CDR3 bases: TGTGCCAGCAGCTTAGATCTGGGGACCCAGTACTTC. Its protein is CASSLDLGTQYF.

This clonotype was counted at least ten times. The rearrangement uses TRBV11-2 and TRBJ2-5; D remains unclear. V shed 0 bases and J shed 2 bases, with 7 bases lying between them. This CDR3 contains 14 residues. In germline, CDR1 is SGHAT, CDR2 FQNNGV. CDR3 sequence: CASSLDWMQETQYF. CDR3 in DNA: TGTGCCAGCAGCTTAGATTGGATGCAAGAGACCCAGTACTTC.

The rearrangement joins TRBV6-2 or TRBV6-3 to TRBJ2-3; 9 bases are a match to TRBD2. The junction had 5 bases not matched to a gene; V was cut back by 1 base and J by 6 bases. Per germline, CDR1 MNHEY and CDR2 SVGEGT. The CDR3 covers 15 residues. The CDR3 protein is CASSYYAGGPDTQYF. Here the CDR3 DNA reads TGTGCCAGCAGTTACTATGCGGGAGGGCCGGATACGCAGTATTTT.

This clonotype was recorded at least ten times. The rearrangement joins TRBV28 to TRBJ1-5; the D is unclear. The V gene's germline CDR1 is MDHEN and CDR2 SYDVKM. CDR3 length: 13 residues. Trimming shortened V by 7 bases and J by 6 bases, and 13 bases separated the two germline ends. CDR3 DNA: TGTGCCAGCATTCACAGAGGGCTTCAGCCCCAGCATTTT. Protein sequence: CASIHRGLQPQHF. The entire variable domain, with the rest obtained from reference TRBV28 and TRBJ1-5, is as follows: DVKVTQSSRYLVKRTGEKVFLECVQDMDHENMFWYRQDPGLGLRLIYFSYDVKMKEKGDIPEGYSVSREKKERFSLILESASTNQTSMYLCASIHRGLQPQHFGDGTRLSIL.

The chain joins TRBV7-2 to TRBJ1-2; D call uncertain. The CDR3 runs 13 residues. The ends were cut back, 5 bases at V and 4 bases at J, with 11 bases in the middle. Germline CDR1 SGHTA, CDR2 FQGNSA. In DNA form, the CDR3 reads TGTGCCAGCAGCGCTCAAGGAGGCTATGGCTACACCTTC. Its translation is CASSAQGGYGYTF.

This clonotype was counted many times. The rearrangement uses TRBV15 and TRBJ2-3; D gene ambiguous. The V gene's germline CDR1 is LNHNV and CDR2 YYDKDF (reference sequence). V lost 0 bases to trimming and J lost 5 bases, with 6 bases between them. CDR3 length equals 13 residues. CDR3 nucleotides: TGTGCCACCAGCAGAGATCATAGAGATACGCAGTATTTT. This sequence encodes CATSRDHRDTQYF.

This clonotype was counted at least ten times. The J gene is TRBJ2-7, the V gene TRBV29-1; TRBD2 matches at 11 bases. Germline V CDR1 and CDR2: SQVTM, ANQGSEA. V shed 2 bases and J 5 bases; nucleotides not matched to a gene: 11. This CDR3 has 16 amino acids. The CDR3 DNA follows: TGCAGCGTTGAACTTTTCCTAGCGGGAGGCTTCCACGAGCAGTACTTC. It codes for CSVELFLAGGFHEQYF.

The gene calls are TRBV12-3 or TRBV12-4 and TRBJ2-7, with D uncertain. Trimming pared 3 bases from V and 3 bases from J, leaving 12 bases between. The CDR3 has 14 residues. CDR3 residues: CASSFKGSVYEQYF. The CDR3 DNA is TGTGCCAGCAGTTTTAAGGGATCGGTCTACGAGCAGTACTTC.

In its sample, this clonotype was seen a few times. The chain uses TRBV27 and TRBJ2-2; tentatively, D is TRBD1 (5 bases). The CDR3 extends over 16 amino acids. V was clipped by 4 bases and J by 0 bases, with 12 bases between them. Germline-derived CDR1 and CDR2 are MNHEY and SMNVEV (reference sequence). The CDR3 DNA sequence: TGTGCCAGCAGTTGGGGCTCGGCAGCGAACACCGGGGAGCTGTTTTTT. This sequence encodes CASSWGSAANTGELFF.

This clonotype has ten or more counts. The rearrangement joins TRBV20-1 to TRBJ1-1, with D perhaps TRBD1 (5 bases). CDR1 is DFQATT and CDR2 is SNEGSKA in the germline V gene (reference sequence). V lost 6 bases to trimming and J lost 2 bases, with 16 bases between them. This CDR3 is 14 amino acids long. The CDR3 protein is CSASKPTANTEAFF. The CDR3 nucleotides are TGCAGTGCCTCAAAGCCGACAGCAAACACTGAAGCTTTCTTT.